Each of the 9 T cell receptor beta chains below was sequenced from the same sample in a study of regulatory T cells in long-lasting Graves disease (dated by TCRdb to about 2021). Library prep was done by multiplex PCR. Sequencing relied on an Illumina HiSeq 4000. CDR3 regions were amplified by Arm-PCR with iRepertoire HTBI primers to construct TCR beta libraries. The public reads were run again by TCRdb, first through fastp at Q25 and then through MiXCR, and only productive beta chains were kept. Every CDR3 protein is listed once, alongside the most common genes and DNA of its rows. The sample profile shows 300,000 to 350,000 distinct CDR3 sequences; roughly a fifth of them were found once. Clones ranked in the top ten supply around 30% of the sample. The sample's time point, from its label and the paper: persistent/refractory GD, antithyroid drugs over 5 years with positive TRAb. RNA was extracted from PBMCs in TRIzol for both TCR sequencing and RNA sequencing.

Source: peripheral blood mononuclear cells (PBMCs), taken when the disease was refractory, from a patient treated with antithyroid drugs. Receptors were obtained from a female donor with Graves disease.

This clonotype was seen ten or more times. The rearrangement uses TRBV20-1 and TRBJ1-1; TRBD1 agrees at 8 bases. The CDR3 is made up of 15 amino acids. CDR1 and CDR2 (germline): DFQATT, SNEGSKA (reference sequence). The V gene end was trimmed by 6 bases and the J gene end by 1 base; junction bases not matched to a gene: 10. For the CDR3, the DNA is TGCAGTGCCCCCCACTATACAGGGGGGAACACTGAAGCTTTCTTT. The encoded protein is CSAPHYTGGNTEAFF.

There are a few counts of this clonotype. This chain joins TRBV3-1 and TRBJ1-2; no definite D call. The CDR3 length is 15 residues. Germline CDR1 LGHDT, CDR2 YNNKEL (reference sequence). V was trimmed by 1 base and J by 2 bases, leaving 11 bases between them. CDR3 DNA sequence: TGTGCCAGCAGCCAAGGTGTGTTGGCCAACTATGGCTACACCTTC. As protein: CASSQGVLANYGYTF.

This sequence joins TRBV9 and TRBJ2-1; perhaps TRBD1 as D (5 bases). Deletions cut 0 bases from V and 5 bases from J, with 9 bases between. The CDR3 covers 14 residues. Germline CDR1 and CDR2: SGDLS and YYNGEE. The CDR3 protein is CASSVAGHNNEQFF. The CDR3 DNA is TGTGCCAGCAGCGTAGCCGGACATAACAATGAGCAGTTCTTC.

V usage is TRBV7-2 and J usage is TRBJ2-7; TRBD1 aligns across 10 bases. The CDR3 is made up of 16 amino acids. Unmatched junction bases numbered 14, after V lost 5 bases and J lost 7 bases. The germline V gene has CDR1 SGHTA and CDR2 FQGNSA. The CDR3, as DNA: TGTGCCAGCAGCATCGACCGGACAGGGGGTGGTTGGGAGCAGTACTTC. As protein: CASSIDRTGGGWEQYF. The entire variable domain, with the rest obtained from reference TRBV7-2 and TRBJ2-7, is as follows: GAGVSQSPSNKVTEKGKDVELRCDPISGHTALYWYRQSLGQGLEFLIYFQGNSAPDKSGLPSDRFSAERTGGSVSTLTIQRTQQEDSAVYLCASSIDRTGGGWEQYFGPGTRLTVT.

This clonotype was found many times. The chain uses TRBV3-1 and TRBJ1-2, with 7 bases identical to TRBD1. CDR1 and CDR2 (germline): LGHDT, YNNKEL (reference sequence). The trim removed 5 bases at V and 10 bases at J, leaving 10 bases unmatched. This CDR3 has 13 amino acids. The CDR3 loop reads CASSGRDRDFYTF. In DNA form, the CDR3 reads TGTGCCAGCAGCGGCCGGGACAGAGATTTCTACACCTTC.

As DNA, the CDR3 is TGTGCCAGCAGCACAGTCTGGGGTGAGCAGTTCTTC. This encodes CASSTVWGEQFF. The chain links TRBV28 to TRBJ2-1; D unclear. The CDR3 contains 12 residues. Deletions cut 6 bases from V and 9 bases from J, with 12 bases between. Looked up from germline, CDR1 is MDHEN and CDR2 is SYDVKM.

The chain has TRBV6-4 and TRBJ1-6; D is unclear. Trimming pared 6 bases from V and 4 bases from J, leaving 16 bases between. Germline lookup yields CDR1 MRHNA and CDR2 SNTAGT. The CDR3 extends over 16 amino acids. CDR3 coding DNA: TGTGCCAGCAGCCCCCAAGCCAACGGGTATAATTCACCCCTCCACTTT. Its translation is CASSPQANGYNSPLHF.

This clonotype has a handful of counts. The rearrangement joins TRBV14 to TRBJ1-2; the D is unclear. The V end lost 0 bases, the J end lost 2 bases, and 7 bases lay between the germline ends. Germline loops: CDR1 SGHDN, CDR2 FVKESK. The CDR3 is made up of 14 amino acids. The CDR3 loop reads CASSQDVENYGYTF. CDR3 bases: TGTGCCAGCAGCCAAGATGTGGAAAACTATGGCTACACCTTC.

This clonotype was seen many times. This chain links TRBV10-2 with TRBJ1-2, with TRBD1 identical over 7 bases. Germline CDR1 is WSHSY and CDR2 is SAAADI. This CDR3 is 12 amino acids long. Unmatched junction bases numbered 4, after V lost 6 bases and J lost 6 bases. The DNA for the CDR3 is TGCGCCAGCAGGAGGGACAGTCATGGCTACACCTTC. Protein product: CASRRDSHGYTF.